This entry lists 24 T cell receptor beta chains sequenced from one sample in a study of OX40 agonist ivuxolimab in advanced cancers. Profiling relied on immunoSEQ multiplex PCR, and the TCRdb table lists in-frame clones only, not all of them. The table lists 20,000 to 25,000 clones, approximately 87% of them singletons. Sequenced material: CD4+ or CD8+ T cells sorted from blood, taken in a trial of the OX40 agonist ivuxolimab. The receptors were gathered from an adult with an advanced solid tumor such as melanoma, head and neck, liver or kidney cancer.

This chain connects TRBV27 to TRBJ1-1; 9 nucleotides align to TRBD1. Germline loops: CDR1 MNHEY, CDR2 SMNVEV (reference sequence). This CDR3 contains 15 residues. Trimming at V came to 0 bases and at J to 4 bases, leaving 3 bases not matched to a gene. Here the CDR3 DNA reads TGTGCCAGCAGTTTATCGTGGACAGGGGCCACTGAAGCTTTCTTT. It codes for CASSLSWTGATEAFF.

This clone was seen only once. Other DNA sequences in the sample encode the same CDR3. The V gene is TRBV30, the J gene TRBJ1-2; 7 bases map to TRBD1. CDR1 and CDR2 from the germline V gene are GTSNPN and SVGIG (reference sequence). The V segment lost 2 bases and the J segment 2 bases; nucleotides outside the gene matches: 2. This CDR3 is 13 amino acids long. The CDR3 reads CAWSPGGNYGYTF. DNA for the CDR3: TGTGCCTGGAGTCCAGGGGGGAACTATGGCTACACCTTC.

The chain carries TRBV9 and TRBJ2-3, with 8 bases that match TRBD2. This CDR3 contains 15 residues. Germline CDR1 and CDR2: SGDLS and YYNGEE. Trimming took 4 bases from V and 2 from J; bases not matched to a gene: 6. Here the CDR3 DNA reads TGTGCCAGCAGCCCCGAACTAGCGGACACAGATACGCAGTATTTT. Translating gives CASSPELADTDTQYF.

The chain links TRBV10-3 to TRBJ2-1; maybe TRBD2 (6 bases). Germline CDR1 is ENHRY and CDR2 is SYGVKD. Trimming took 3 bases from V and 5 from J, leaving 17 bases between them. The CDR3 extends over 16 amino acids. CDR3 nucleotide sequence: TGTGCCATCAGTGACCTCGGGACTCAGGGCCACAATGAGCAGTTCTTC. This codes for CAISDLGTQGHNEQFF.

The chain joins TRBV6-1 to TRBJ2-2; a possible D gene is TRBD1 (6 bases). The CDR3 totals 15 residues. Germline values: CDR1 MNHNS, CDR2 SASEGT. V shed 2 bases and J shed 5 bases, with 12 bases lying between them. CDR3 coding DNA: TGTGCCAGCAGTGAAAGTCAGGGGTGGACCGGGGAGCTGTTTTTT. It specifies CASSESQGWTGELFF.

The CDR3 sequence is CASSPWTSGRGVNTDTQYF. The CDR3 DNA reads as TGTGCCAGCAGCCCCTGGACTAGCGGGAGGGGTGTGAACACAGATACGCAGTATTTT. The gene calls are TRBV11-2 and TRBJ2-3; the match to TRBD2 covers 15 bases. V lost 5 bases to trimming and J lost 2 bases; unmatched junction nucleotides: 11. This CDR3 region has 19 residues. CDR1 and CDR2 (germline): SGHAT, FQNNGV.

This chain links TRBV5-5 with TRBJ2-3; D remains ambiguous. V was trimmed by 4 bases and J by 5 bases, leaving 11 bases between them. Germline CDR1 and CDR2: SGHKS and YYEKEE (reference sequence). CDR3 size: 13 residues. The CDR3 DNA sequence: TGTGCCAGCAGCCCGGCCTCACAAGATACGCAGTATTTT. This translates into CASSPASQDTQYF.

This chain uses TRBV30 with TRBJ1-2; 7 bases are a match to TRBD1. Germline V lookup: CDR1 GTSNPN, CDR2 SVGIG (reference sequence). The CDR3 has 13 amino acids. V shed 4 bases, J shed 8 bases, and the junction held 10 bases outside the gene matches. The CDR3 here is CAWNTGDEEGYTF. CDR3 nucleotide sequence: TGTGCCTGGAATACAGGGGATGAAGAGGGCTACACCTTC.

The J gene is TRBJ2-7, the V gene TRBV28; D is unclear. Germline CDR1 and CDR2: MDHEN and SYDVKM. The CDR3 has 14 residues. V lost 5 bases, J lost 2 bases, and 13 bases lay in between. The CDR3: CASSTQTVPYEQYF. The CDR3 DNA reads TGTGCCAGCAGTACCCAGACGGTGCCCTACGAGCAGTACTTC.

This clone was detected only once. At one end the junction does not follow the germline gene, possibly because of a read error. This sequence joins TRBV7-9 and TRBJ2-7; no reliable D call. CDR1 and CDR2 from the germline V gene are SEHNR and FQNEAQ (reference sequence). The CDR3 totals 11 residues. CDR3 loop: CASSVAYEQYF. The CDR3 bases are TGTGCCAGCAGCGTAGCCTACGAGCAGTACTTC.

The genes are TRBV2 and TRBJ2-1; D not resolved. Germline assignment: CDR1 SNHLY and CDR2 FYNNEI. V lost 4 bases to trimming and J lost 7 bases, with 14 bases between them. The CDR3 is 14 residues long. The CDR3 nucleotides are TGTGCCAGCAGTGGAATACCCGCAGTGAATGAGCAGTTCTTC. It codes for CASSGIPAVNEQFF. Complete variable domain (other parts from reference TRBV2 and TRBJ2-1): EPEVTQTPSHQVTQMGQEVILRCVPISNHLYFYWYRQILGQKVEFLVSFYNNEISEKSEIFDDQFSVERPDGSNFTLKIRSTKLEDSAMYFCASSGIPAVNEQFFGPGTRLTVL.

This clone appeared a single time. CDR3 in DNA: TGTGCCAGCAGCTTAGGGGCTAACTATGGCTACACCTTC. Encoded protein: CASSLGANYGYTF. The rearrangement uses TRBV7-9 and TRBJ1-2; D remains unclear. This CDR3 contains 13 residues. The germline V gene encodes CDR1 SEHNR and CDR2 FQNEAQ (reference sequence). V was cut by 1 base and J by 0 bases, with 3 bases left in between.

The chain carries TRBV27 and TRBJ1-5; no clear D gene. This CDR3 is built from 16 residues. V lost 0 bases to trimming and J lost 0 bases, with 9 bases between them. Per germline, CDR1 MNHEY and CDR2 SMNVEV (reference sequence). The CDR3 DNA is TGTGCCAGCAGTTTATCTTCAGGAACTAGCAATCAGCCCCAGCATTTT. Translation: CASSLSSGTSNQPQHF.

This clone was recorded once. V gene TRBV7-6 combines with J gene TRBJ1-1; D is unresolved. CDR3 length: 12 residues. Germline V gene lookup returns CDR1 SGHVS and CDR2 FNYEAQ. The ends were cut back, 5 bases at V and 6 bases at J, with 10 bases in the middle. CDR3 nucleotides: TGTGCCAGCAGCGATTCGCTACCTGAAGCTTTCTTT. Amino acid sequence: CASSDSLPEAFF. The whole variable domain, remainder taken from reference TRBV7-6 and TRBJ1-1, is GAGVSQSPRYKVTKRGQDVALRCDPISGHVSLYWYRQALGQGPEFLTYFNYEAQQDKSGLPNDRFSAERPEGSISTLTIQRTEQRDSAMYRCASSDSLPEAFFGQGTRLTVV.

The chain is built from TRBV6-6 and TRBJ2-7, with 7 nucleotides matching TRBD1. The V and J ends lost 0 bases and 4 bases, in that order; junction bases with no gene match: 0. Germline loops: CDR1 MNHNY, CDR2 SVGAGI (reference sequence). The CDR3 sequence is 13 residues long. The CDR3: CASSYSTGYEQYF. CDR3 in DNA: TGTGCCAGCAGTTACTCGACAGGGTACGAGCAGTACTTC.

This chain connects TRBV2 to TRBJ2-5, with unresolved D. Per germline, CDR1 SNHLY and CDR2 FYNNEI. Trimming stripped 3 bases from V and 5 bases from J, with 10 bases between. This CDR3 is 13 amino acids long. CDR3 sequence (DNA): TGTGCCAGCAGTGACAGTGAGTTGGAGACCCAGTACTTC. The encoded protein is CASSDSELETQYF. The complete variable domain, with remaining parts taken from reference TRBV2 and TRBJ2-5, reads EPEVTQTPSHQVTQMGQEVILRCVPISNHLYFYWYRQILGQKVEFLVSFYNNEISEKSEIFDDQFSVERPDGSNFTLKIRSTKLEDSAMYFCASSDSELETQYFGPGTRLLVL.

The J gene is TRBJ2-2, the V gene TRBV11-3; 11 nucleotides line up with TRBD2. V lost 1 base and J lost 6; bases outside the gene matches: 4. Germline V gene data show CDR1 as SGHNT and CDR2 as YENEEA. The CDR3 has 16 amino acids. The CDR3 DNA is TGTGCCAGCAGCTTAGCACTAGCGGGAGAATCCGGGGAGCTGTTTTTT. Protein: CASSLALAGESGELFF.

The V call is TRBV2, the J call TRBJ2-3, with 8 positions matching TRBD2. Unmatched junction bases numbered 7, after V lost 2 bases and J lost 3 bases. CDR3 length: 16 amino acids. Germline lookup yields CDR1 SNHLY and CDR2 FYNNEI. The CDR3 DNA reads as TGTGCCAGCAGTGAACTAGCGGGCCGAAGGACAGATACGCAGTATTTT. As protein: CASSELAGRRTDTQYF.

The chain uses TRBV11-2 and TRBJ2-7, with 7 bases that match TRBD1. The CDR3 spans 15 residues. CDR1 is SGHAT and CDR2 is FQNNGV in the germline V gene. V lost 5 bases, J lost 3 bases, and 10 bases stayed unmatched. The CDR3 nucleotides read TGTGCCAGCAGCGATTCTGGGACAGTAAACTACGAGCAGTACTTC. Translation: CASSDSGTVNYEQYF.

The rearrangement joins TRBV4-1 to TRBJ1-2; 9 positions match TRBD1. Germline values: CDR1 MGHRA, CDR2 YSYEKL. Trimming at V came to 1 base and at J to 6 bases, leaving 12 bases not matched to a gene. This CDR3 contains 17 residues. In DNA, the CDR3 is TGCGCCAGCAGCCAAGCCGGGACAGGGTATTTTTTCGATGGCTACACCTTC. Protein product: CASSQAGTGYFFDGYTF.

The CDR3, as DNA: TGTGCCAGCAGCCCAGAGGCAGGACAAGAGACCCAGTACTTC. Translating gives CASSPEAGQETQYF. V and J are TRBV9 and TRBJ2-5, with D uncertain. CDR3 length: 14 residues. The V end was cut by 4 bases, the J end by 2 bases, with 12 bases between. Looked up from germline, CDR1 is SGDLS and CDR2 is YYNGEE.

The genes are TRBV27 and TRBJ1-1, with D unclear. Germline CDR1 MNHEY, CDR2 SMNVEV (reference sequence). V lost 1 base and J lost 1, with 7 bases in between. The CDR3 is 14 residues long. CDR3 amino acids: CASSLFPANTEAFF. The DNA of the CDR3 is TGTGCCAGCAGTTTATTCCCTGCGAACACTGAAGCTTTCTTT.

V is TRBV5-8 and J is TRBJ1-1; a weak D match, TRBD1 (6 bases). V was cut by 3 bases and J by 1 base, with 13 bases left in between. The CDR3 runs 15 residues. From germline, CDR1 is SGHTS and CDR2 YDEGEE. The CDR3 nucleotides read TGTGCCAGCAGCTGGAGGGAACAGGGGAACACTGAAGCTTTCTTT. Its translation is CASSWREQGNTEAFF.

The chain is built from TRBV5-1 and TRBJ1-4; 9 nucleotides agree with TRBD1. The CDR3 covers 15 residues. Germline values: CDR1 SGHRS, CDR2 YFSETQ. With V trimmed by 0 bases and J by 6 bases, 3 bases remained unmatched. Written as DNA, the CDR3 is TGCGCCAGCAGCTTGGCCAGGACAGGGGATGAAAAACTGTTTTTT. Amino acid sequence: CASSLARTGDEKLFF.